The 21 T cell receptor beta chains below come from one sample, sequenced in a study of shared clonotypes between healthy human individuals. The data were produced by immunoSEQ multiplex PCR, yet TCRdb's version contains in-frame clones alone and is incomplete. The data contain about 520,000 clones, around 73% of them singletons. Input material: PBMCs. The receptors were gathered from a middle-aged woman in good health. Some clones in this sample may be carry-over from other donors' samples.

The chain is built from TRBV27 and TRBJ2-7, with D hard to call. This CDR3 contains 16 residues. Per germline, CDR1 MNHEY and CDR2 SMNVEV (reference sequence). Deletions cut 3 bases from V and 0 bases from J, with 15 bases between. The CDR3 is CASSFLPDSRSYEQYF. In DNA form, the CDR3 reads TGTGCCAGCAGTTTCTTACCCGACTCACGCTCCTACGAGCAGTACTTC.

The rearrangement joins TRBV11-2 to TRBJ2-2; D unresolved. Trimming stripped 2 bases from V and 10 bases from J, with 17 bases between. Germline loops: CDR1 SGHAT, CDR2 FQNNGV. The CDR3 is 15 amino acids. CDR3 in amino acids: CASSLYATQLSELFF. CDR3 bases: TGTGCCAGCAGCTTATACGCGACCCAGTTGTCGGAGCTGTTTTTT. Combining the CDR3 with reference TRBV11-2 and TRBJ2-2 gives the whole variable domain EAGVAQSPRYKIIEKRQSVAFWCNPISGHATLYWYQQILGQGPKLLIQFQNNGVVDDSQLPKDRFSAERLKGVDSTLKIQPAKLEDSAVYLCASSLYATQLSELFFGEGSRLTVL.

Comment on this clone: This clone may be a read error of a much larger clone one base away. The rearrangement uses TRBV25-1 and TRBJ2-7, with 12 bases fitting TRBD2. Germline trimming cut 6 bases from V and 5 bases from J; bases unmatched to any gene: 8. In germline, CDR1 is MGHDK, CDR2 SYGVNS. The CDR3 length is 15 residues. The CDR3 region has the DNA TGTGCCAGCAGACCGTCTAGCGGGGGGGCCCACGAGCAGTACTTC. Its protein product is CASRPSSGGAHEQYF.

This clone appeared once. The genes are TRBV6-5 and TRBJ1-3; D is unclear. Germline lookup yields CDR1 MNHEY and CDR2 SVGAGI. This CDR3 has 15 residues. Trimming pared 2 bases from V and 0 bases from J, leaving 8 bases between. The CDR3 nucleotides read TGTGCCAGCAGTTACAGGCAGAGCTCTGGAAACACCATATATTTT. It translates to CASSYRQSSGNTIYF.

The rearrangement joins TRBV5-8 to TRBJ2-1; the D gene is possibly TRBD2 (6 bases). Trimming removed 4 bases at V and 5 bases at J, with 19 bases between. From germline, CDR1 is SGHTS and CDR2 YDEGEE. The CDR3 contains 16 residues. This CDR3 is CASSTYSGTSDNEQFF. The CDR3 DNA reads as TGTGCCAGCAGCACTTATTCCGGGACTTCAGACAATGAGCAGTTCTTC. The full variable domain, its missing parts supplied by reference TRBV5-8 and TRBJ2-1, is EAGVTQSPTHLIKTRGQQATLRCSPISGHTSVYWYQQALGLGLQFLLWYDEGEERNRGNFPPRFSGRQFPNYSSELNVNALELEDSALYLCASSTYSGTSDNEQFFGPGTRLTVL.

The J gene is TRBJ1-2, the V gene TRBV9; no definite D call. The germline CDR1 and CDR2 sequences are SGDLS and YYNGEE. Trimming cost V 4 bases and J 2 bases, with 6 bases left between them. The CDR3 length is 12 residues. Here the CDR3 reads CASSRENYGYTF. The CDR3 DNA is TGTGCCAGCAGCCGGGAGAACTATGGCTACACCTTC.

A few counts support this clone. This rearrangement joins TRBV10-3 to TRBJ2-7; D not resolved. The germline gives CDR1 ENHRY, CDR2 SYGVKD. The CDR3 is made up of 13 amino acids. V lost 4 bases, J lost 2 bases, and 9 bases lay in between. In DNA form, the CDR3 reads TGTGCCATCAGTGCCCAACCTACCTACGAGCAGTACTTC. Translation: CAISAQPTYEQYF.

The chain has TRBV2 and TRBJ2-4, with D perhaps given as TRBD1 or TRBD2 (6 bases each). CDR1 SNHLY and CDR2 FYNNEI come from the germline V gene. Deletions cut 4 bases from V and 8 bases from J, with 15 bases between. The CDR3 is 14 amino acids. CDR3 DNA: TGTGCCAGCAGTGGGGGGCCCAGGAGGGACATTCAGTACTTC. It encodes CASSGGPRRDIQYF.

The chain couples TRBV28 to TRBJ1-4, with TRBD1 matching over 9 bases. V lost 5 bases to trimming and J lost 8 bases; unmatched junction nucleotides: 9. This CDR3 is built from 15 residues. Per germline, CDR1 MDHEN and CDR2 SYDVKM. The DNA of the CDR3 is TGTGCCAGCAGTAAGAGCGGGACAGGGCGGGAAAAACTGTTTTTT. Translated: CASSKSGTGREKLFF.

A few counts support this clone. A clone one base away is much larger, so this may be a read error. Additional DNA sequences in this sample encode the identical CDR3. This chain connects TRBV30 to TRBJ1-6; 7 bases agree with TRBD1. CDR1 and CDR2 (germline): GTSNPN, SVGIG (reference sequence). CDR3 size: 14 residues. V trimming: 2 bases; J trimming: 6 bases; junction bases outside the gene matches: 4. CDR3 DNA sequence: TGTGCCTGGAGTACTGGGACAGTTAATTCACCCCTCCACTTT. Its protein is CAWSTGTVNSPLHF.

This clone was observed a handful of times. The V and J genes are TRBV2 and TRBJ1-3, with TRBD1 as a possible D gene (5 bases). The germline V gene has CDR1 SNHLY and CDR2 FYNNEI. The CDR3 is made up of 12 amino acids. Trimming removed 8 bases at V and 3 bases at J, with 8 bases between. CDR3 protein: CASHRFGNTIYF. The CDR3 nucleotides are TGTGCCAGCCACAGGTTTGGAAACACCATATATTTT.

This chain joins TRBV15 and TRBJ2-2, with 12 bases matching TRBD2. The V segment lost 3 bases and the J segment 9 bases; nucleotides outside the gene matches: 5. Germline V gene data show CDR1 as LNHNV and CDR2 as YYDKDF (reference sequence). This CDR3 has 15 residues. The CDR3 region is CATSRTSGSPRELFF. The CDR3 DNA follows: TGTGCCACCAGCAGGACTAGCGGGAGTCCCAGGGAGCTGTTTTTT.

This chain uses TRBV9 with TRBJ1-1; 8 positions agree with TRBD1. The CDR3 is 14 residues long. Germline V lookup: CDR1 SGDLS, CDR2 YYNGEE. Trimming removed 6 bases from V and 5 bases from J; junction bases left unmatched: 9. The CDR3, as DNA: TGTGCCAGCACAGGGGGCGCGGGGAGGACTGAAGCTTTCTTT. This encodes CASTGGAGRTEAFF.

V is TRBV11-2 and J is TRBJ2-2; the D gene could be TRBD1 or TRBD2 (6 bases each). The CDR3 is 17 amino acids. CDR1 and CDR2 from the germline V gene are SGHAT and FQNNGV. Trimming cost V 5 bases and J 2 bases, with 18 bases left between them. The CDR3 DNA follows: TGTGCCAGCAGCCCATCACATCTGGGGGGCAACACCGGGGAGCTGTTTTTT. Its protein is CASSPSHLGGNTGELFF.

The sample holds a few counts of this clone. The CDR3 nucleotides read TGTGCCATCAGTGCCGGACTAAACTACGAGCAGTACTTC. The encoded protein is CAISAGLNYEQYF. The chain is built from TRBV10-3 and TRBJ2-7; maybe TRBD2 (6 bases). V was trimmed by 4 bases and J by 3 bases, leaving 10 bases between them. This CDR3 comprises 13 residues. Germline V lookup: CDR1 ENHRY, CDR2 SYGVKD.

CDR3 DNA: TGTGCCAGCAGCCAATCAGAGCGTCAGCCCCAGCATTTT. Translation: CASSQSERQPQHF. This chain joins TRBV6-6 and TRBJ1-5; D is uncertain. The V end lost 6 bases, the J end lost 6 bases, and 12 bases lay between the germline ends. Germline lookup yields CDR1 MNHNY and CDR2 SVGAGI (reference sequence). The CDR3 contains 13 residues.

This clone was found a few times. This rearrangement joins TRBV11-2 to TRBJ1-2; the D is unclear. V was pared by 5 bases and J by 11 bases, with 12 bases between. Germline V lookup: CDR1 SGHAT, CDR2 FQNNGV. The CDR3 has 11 residues. For the CDR3, the DNA is TGTGCCAGCAGCCAACTCATGGGTTACACCTTC. Translated: CASSQLMGYTF.

The chain combines TRBV29-1 with TRBJ2-7; tentative D call: TRBD1 (6 bases). V was clipped by 3 bases and J by 6 bases, with 15 bases between them. This CDR3 contains 13 residues. CDR1 is SQVTM, CDR2 ANQGSEA, per germline. CDR3 sequence: CSVEVRGVGEQYF. The CDR3 nucleotides read TGCAGCGTTGAGGTCAGGGGAGTTGGCGAGCAGTACTTC.

This clone was observed a handful of times. This chain joins TRBV5-4 and TRBJ2-7; TRBD2 agrees at 12 bases. The CDR3 is 15 amino acids. Germline CDR1 is SGHNT and CDR2 is YYREEE (reference sequence). V shed 2 bases, J shed 5 bases, and the junction held 5 bases outside the gene matches. CDR3: CASSFTSGRSDEQYF. The CDR3 DNA sequence: TGTGCCAGCAGCTTTACTAGCGGGAGGTCTGACGAGCAGTACTTC.

A few counts support this clone. The rearrangement links TRBV29-1 to TRBJ2-1, with TRBD1 identical over 9 bases. V was pared by 7 bases and J by 7 bases, with 2 bases of the junction left unmatched. The CDR3 covers 11 residues. Germline CDR1 is SQVTM and CDR2 is ANQGSEA. CDR3 nucleotides: TGCAGCGCTGACAGGGGGAATGAGCAGTTCTTC. Its protein product is CSADRGNEQFF.

The chain recombines TRBV7-3 with TRBJ2-1, with D possibly TRBD2 on 6 matching bases. This CDR3 region has 15 residues. Trimming pared 3 bases from V and 2 bases from J, leaving 11 bases between. Germline V gene lookup returns CDR1 SGHTA and CDR2 FQGTGA. The CDR3 region is CASSFSGDTYNEQFF. For the CDR3, the DNA is TGTGCCAGCAGCTTTAGCGGAGATACCTACAATGAGCAGTTCTTC.